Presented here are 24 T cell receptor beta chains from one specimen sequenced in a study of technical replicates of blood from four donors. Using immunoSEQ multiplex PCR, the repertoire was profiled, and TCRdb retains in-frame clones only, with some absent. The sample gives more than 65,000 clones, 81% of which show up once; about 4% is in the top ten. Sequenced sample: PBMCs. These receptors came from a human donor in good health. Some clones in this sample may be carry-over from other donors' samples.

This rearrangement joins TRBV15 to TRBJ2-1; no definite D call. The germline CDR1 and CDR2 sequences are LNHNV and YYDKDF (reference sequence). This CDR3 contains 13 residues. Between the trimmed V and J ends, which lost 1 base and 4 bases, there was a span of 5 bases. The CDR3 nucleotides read TGTGCCACCAGCAGAGGTCTTTACAATGAGCAGTTCTTC. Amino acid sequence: CATSRGLYNEQFF.

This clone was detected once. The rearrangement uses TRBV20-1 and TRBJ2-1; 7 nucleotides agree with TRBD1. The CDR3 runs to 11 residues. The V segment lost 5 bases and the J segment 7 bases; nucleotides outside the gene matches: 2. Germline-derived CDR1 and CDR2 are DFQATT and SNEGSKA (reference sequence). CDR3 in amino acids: CSAHRGNEQFF. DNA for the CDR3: TGCAGTGCTCACAGGGGAAATGAGCAGTTCTTC.

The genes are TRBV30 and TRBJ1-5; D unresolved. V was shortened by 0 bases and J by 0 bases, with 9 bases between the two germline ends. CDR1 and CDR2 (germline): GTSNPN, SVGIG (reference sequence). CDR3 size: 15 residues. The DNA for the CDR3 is TGTGCCTGGAGTGTATCGGGTTATAGCAATCAGCCCCAGCATTTT. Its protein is CAWSVSGYSNQPQHF.

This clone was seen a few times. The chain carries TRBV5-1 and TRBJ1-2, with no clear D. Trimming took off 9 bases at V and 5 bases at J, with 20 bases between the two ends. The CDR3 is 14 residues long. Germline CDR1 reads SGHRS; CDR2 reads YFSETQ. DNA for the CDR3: TGCGCCAAGATACGAGGCCCCCGTCGGTATGGCTACACCTTC. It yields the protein CAKIRGPRRYGYTF.

CDR3 coding DNA: TGTGCCAGCAGCGCCCCCCTAGGTGAGCAGTTCTTC. The encoded protein is CASSAPLGEQFF. The chain joins TRBV5-4 to TRBJ2-1; D is uncertain. This CDR3 spans 12 amino acids. The V gene's germline CDR1 is SGHNT and CDR2 YYREEE (reference sequence). Trimming removed 4 bases from V and 9 bases from J, with 11 bases in between.

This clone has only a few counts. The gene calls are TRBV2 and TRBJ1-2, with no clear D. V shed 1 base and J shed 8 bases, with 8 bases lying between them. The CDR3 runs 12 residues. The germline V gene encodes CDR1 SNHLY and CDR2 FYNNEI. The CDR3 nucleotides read TGTGCCAGCAGTGAAGAGTGGGCAGGCTACACCTTC. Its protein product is CASSEEWAGYTF.

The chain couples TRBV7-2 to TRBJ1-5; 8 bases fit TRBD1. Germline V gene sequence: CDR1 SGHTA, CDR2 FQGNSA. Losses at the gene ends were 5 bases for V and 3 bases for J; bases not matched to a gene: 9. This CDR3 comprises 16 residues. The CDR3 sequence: CASSPGSGGNNQPQHF. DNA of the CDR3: TGTGCCAGCAGCCCGGGGTCAGGGGGCAACAATCAGCCCCAGCATTTT.

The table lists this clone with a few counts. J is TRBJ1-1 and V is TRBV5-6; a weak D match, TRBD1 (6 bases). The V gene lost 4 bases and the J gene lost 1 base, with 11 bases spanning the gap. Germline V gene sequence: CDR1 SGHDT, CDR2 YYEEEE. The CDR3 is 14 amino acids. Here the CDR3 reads CASSRGQQNTEAFF. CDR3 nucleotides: TGTGCCAGCAGCAGGGGACAACAGAACACTGAAGCTTTCTTT.

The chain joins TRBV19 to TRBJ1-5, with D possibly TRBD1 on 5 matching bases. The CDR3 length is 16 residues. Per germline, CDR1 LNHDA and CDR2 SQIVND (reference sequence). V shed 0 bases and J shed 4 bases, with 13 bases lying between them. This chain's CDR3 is CASSIEAGKVNQPQHF. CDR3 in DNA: TGTGCCAGTAGTATAGAAGCAGGGAAGGTTAATCAGCCCCAGCATTTT.

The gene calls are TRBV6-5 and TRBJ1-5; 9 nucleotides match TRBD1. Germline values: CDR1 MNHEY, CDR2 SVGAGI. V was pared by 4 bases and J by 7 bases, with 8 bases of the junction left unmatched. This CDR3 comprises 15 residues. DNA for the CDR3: TGTGCCAGCAGTTTAAGGACAGGGGTGGGCCAGCCCCAGCATTTT. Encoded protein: CASSLRTGVGQPQHF.

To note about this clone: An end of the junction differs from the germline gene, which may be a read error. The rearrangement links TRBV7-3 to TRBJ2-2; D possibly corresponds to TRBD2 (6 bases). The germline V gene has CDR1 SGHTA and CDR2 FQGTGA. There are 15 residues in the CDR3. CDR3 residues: CASSSSGTHTRELFF. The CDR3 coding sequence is TGTGCCAGCAGCTCCTCCGGGACTCACACCCGGGAGCTGTTTTTT.

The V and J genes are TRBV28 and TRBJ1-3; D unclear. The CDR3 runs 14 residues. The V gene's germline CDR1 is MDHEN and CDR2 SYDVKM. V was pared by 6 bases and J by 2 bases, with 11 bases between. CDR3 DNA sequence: TGTGCCAGCAGCCTCTTTGAGGCTGGAAACACCATATATTTT. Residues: CASSLFEAGNTIYF.

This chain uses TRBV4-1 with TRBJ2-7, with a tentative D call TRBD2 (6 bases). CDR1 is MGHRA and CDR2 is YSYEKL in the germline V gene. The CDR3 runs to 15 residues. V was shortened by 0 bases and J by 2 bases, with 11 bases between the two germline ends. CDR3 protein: CASSQDRDSTYEQYF. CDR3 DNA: TGCGCCAGCAGCCAAGACAGGGACTCAACCTACGAGCAGTACTTC.

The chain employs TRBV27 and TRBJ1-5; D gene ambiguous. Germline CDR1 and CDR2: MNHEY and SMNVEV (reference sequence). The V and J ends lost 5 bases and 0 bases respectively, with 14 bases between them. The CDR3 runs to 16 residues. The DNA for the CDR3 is TGTGCCAGCAGTCCGGGATCAGCCCATAGCAATCAGCCCCAGCATTTT. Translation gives CASSPGSAHSNQPQHF.

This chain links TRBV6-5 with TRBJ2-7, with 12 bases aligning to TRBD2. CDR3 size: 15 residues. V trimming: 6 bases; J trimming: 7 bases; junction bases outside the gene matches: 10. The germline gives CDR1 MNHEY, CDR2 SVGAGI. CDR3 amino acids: CASRPSGRALQEQYF. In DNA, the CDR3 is TGTGCCAGCAGACCTAGCGGGAGGGCCCTCCAAGAGCAGTACTTC.

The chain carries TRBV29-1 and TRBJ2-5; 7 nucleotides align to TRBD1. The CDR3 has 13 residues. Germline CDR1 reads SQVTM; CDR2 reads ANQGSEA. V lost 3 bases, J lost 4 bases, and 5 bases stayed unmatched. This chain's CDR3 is CSVDDRVGETQYF. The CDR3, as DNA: TGCAGCGTTGACGACAGGGTCGGAGAGACCCAGTACTTC.

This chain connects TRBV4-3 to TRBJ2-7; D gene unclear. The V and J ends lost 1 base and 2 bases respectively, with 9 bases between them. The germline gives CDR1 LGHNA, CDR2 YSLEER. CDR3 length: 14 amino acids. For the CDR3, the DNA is TGCGCCAGCAGCCAAGTTGGTCAGACCTACGAGCAGTACTTC. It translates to CASSQVGQTYEQYF.

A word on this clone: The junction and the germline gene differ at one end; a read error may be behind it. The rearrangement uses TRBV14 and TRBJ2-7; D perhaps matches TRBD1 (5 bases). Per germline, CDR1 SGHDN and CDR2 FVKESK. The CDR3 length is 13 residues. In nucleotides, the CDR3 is TGTGCCAGCAGCCATACTTGGGGCTACAAGCAGTACTTC. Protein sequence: CASSHTWGYKQYF.

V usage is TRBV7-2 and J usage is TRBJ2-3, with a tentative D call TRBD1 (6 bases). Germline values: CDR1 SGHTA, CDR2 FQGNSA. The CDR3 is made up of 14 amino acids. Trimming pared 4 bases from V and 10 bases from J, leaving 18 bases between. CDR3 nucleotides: TGTGCCAGCAGCTCGAAAACAGGGTTCCCCCCGCAGTATTTT. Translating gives CASSSKTGFPPQYF.

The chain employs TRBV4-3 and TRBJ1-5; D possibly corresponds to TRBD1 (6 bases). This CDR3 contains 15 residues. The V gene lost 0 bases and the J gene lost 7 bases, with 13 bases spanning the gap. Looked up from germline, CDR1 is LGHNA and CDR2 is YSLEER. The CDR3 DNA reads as TGCGCCAGCAGCCAAGAAAACAGGGAATACCAGCCCCAGCATTTT. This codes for CASSQENREYQPQHF.

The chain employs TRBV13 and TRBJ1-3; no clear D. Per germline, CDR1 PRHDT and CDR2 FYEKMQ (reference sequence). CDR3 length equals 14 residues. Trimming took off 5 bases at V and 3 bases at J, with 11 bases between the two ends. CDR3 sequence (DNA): TGTGCCAGCAGCAGAGGATTCAGTGGAAACACCATATATTTT. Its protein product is CASSRGFSGNTIYF.

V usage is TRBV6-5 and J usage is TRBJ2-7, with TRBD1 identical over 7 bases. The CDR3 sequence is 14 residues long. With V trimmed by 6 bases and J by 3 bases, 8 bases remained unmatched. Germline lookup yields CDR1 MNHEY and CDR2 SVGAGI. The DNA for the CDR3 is TGTGCCAGCAGGGACCGACAGGGATTCTACGAGCAGTACTTC. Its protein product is CASRDRQGFYEQYF.

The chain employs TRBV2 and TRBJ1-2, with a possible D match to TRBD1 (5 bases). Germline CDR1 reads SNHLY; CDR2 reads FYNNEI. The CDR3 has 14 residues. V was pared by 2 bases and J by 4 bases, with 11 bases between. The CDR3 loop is CASSESRAPYGYTF. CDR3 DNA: TGTGCCAGCAGTGAATCCAGGGCCCCCTATGGCTACACCTTC.

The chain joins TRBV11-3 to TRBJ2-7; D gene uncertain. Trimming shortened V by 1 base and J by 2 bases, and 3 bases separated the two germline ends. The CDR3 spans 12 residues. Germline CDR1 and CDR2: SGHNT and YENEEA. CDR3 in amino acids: CASSLGAYEQYF. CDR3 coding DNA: TGTGCCAGCAGCTTAGGCGCCTACGAGCAGTACTTC. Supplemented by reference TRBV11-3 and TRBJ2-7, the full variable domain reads EAGVVQSPRYKIIEKKQPVAFWCNPISGHNTLYWYLQNLGQGPELLIRYENEEAVDDSQLPKDRFSAERLKGVDSTLKIQPAELGDSAVYLCASSLGAYEQYFGPGTRLTVT.